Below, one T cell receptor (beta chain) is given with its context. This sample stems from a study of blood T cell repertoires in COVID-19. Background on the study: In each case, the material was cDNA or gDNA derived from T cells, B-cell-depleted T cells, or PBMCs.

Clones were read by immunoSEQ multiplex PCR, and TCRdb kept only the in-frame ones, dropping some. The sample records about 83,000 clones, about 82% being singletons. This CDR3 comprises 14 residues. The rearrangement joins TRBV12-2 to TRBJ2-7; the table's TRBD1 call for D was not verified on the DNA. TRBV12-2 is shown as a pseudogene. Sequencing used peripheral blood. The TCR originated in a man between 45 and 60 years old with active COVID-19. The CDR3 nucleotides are TGTGCAAGTCGCTTACCGAAGACAAGTTACGAGCAGTACTTC. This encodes CASRLPKTSYEQYF.